The source of this T cell receptor (beta chain) is a study of T cells in Graves' hyperthyroidism and ophthalmopathy. The trim removed 5 bases at V and 7 bases at J, leaving 11 bases unmatched. There are 15 residues in the CDR3. The germline V gene has CDR1 LNHDA and CDR2 SQIVND (reference sequence). This clonotype was recorded a few times. Template material for amplifying TCR beta CDR3 regions consisted of RNA transcripts. The TCR CDR3 was amplified in a first-round RT-PCR using the HTBI primer set. TCRdb recomputed calls from the multiplex PCR reads with MiXCR, one row per CDR3 protein. The sample shows under 500,000 distinct CDR3 sequences, around 15% of them seen only once.

The sample comprised blood. The source is a man aged 50 to 59 with Graves' ophthalmopathy. V usage is TRBV19 and J usage is TRBJ2-1; TRBD2 matches at 7 bases. In DNA, the CDR3 is TGTGCCAGTAGTTTGTCCAGCGGGATTTCAAATGAGCAGTTCTTC. Protein product: CASSLSSGISNEQFF.